A selection of T cell receptor beta chains follows, all from one sample in a study of cytomegalovirus exposure and HLA in healthy donors. Measured with immunoSEQ multiplex PCR; TCRdb has only the in-frame clones, and not every one. The sample carries about 82,000 clones, 85% to 95% recorded once. The sample consisted of PBMCs. All receptors come from a woman in her late teens or twenties in good health and CMV-seronegative. Each CDR3 is given with its conserved first and last residue. The order of the fields is D gene, clone size, J gene, V gene, CDR3 protein, CDR3 DNA. The D gene is left open where the match is weak. Clone sizes are given selectively: once, few, many, or a class where the clone is expanded.

>NA|NA|TRBJ2-7|TRBV6-5
CASSTGSPYEQYF
TGTGCCAGCAGTACCGGGTCTCCCTACGAGCAGTACTTC
>TRBD1|NA|TRBJ1-6|TRBV7-2
CASSLAGQGGSPLHF
TGTGCCAGCAGCTTAGCGGGACAGGGGGGCTCACCCCTCCACTTT
>NA|NA|TRBJ1-4|TRBV7-2
CASSLQGREKLFF
TGTGCCAGCAGCTTACAGGGGAGAGAAAAACTGTTTTTT
>TRBD1|once|TRBJ1-1|TRBV19
CASSTLGQPNTEAFF
TGTGCCAGTAGTACCCTGGGACAGCCGAACACTGAAGCTTTCTTT
>NA|NA|TRBJ1-1|TRBV7-2
CASSRSTMNTEAFF
TGTGCCAGCAGCAGAAGTACTATGAACACTGAAGCTTTCTTT
>TRBD1|NA|TRBJ2-4|TRBV4-2
CASSRDREGKNIQYF
TGTGCCAGCAGCCGGGACAGGGAGGGGAAAAACATTCAGTACTTC
>NA|NA|TRBJ2-3|TRBV25-1
CASSRADTQYF
TGTGCCAGCTCGAGGGCAGATACGCAGTATTTT
>TRBD2|NA|TRBJ2-1|TRBV30
CAWGSGSFDEQFF
TGTGCCTGGGGTAGCGGGAGCTTCGATGAGCAGTTCTTC
>TRBD2|NA|TRBJ2-1|TRBV27
CASSLAGGLNEQFF
TGTGCCAGCAGTTTAGCGGGAGGCCTTAATGAGCAGTTCTTC
>NA|NA|TRBJ1-2|TRBV6-5
CASSYQGYGYTF
TGTGCCAGCAGTTATCAGGGCTATGGCTACACCTTC
>TRBD2|once|TRBJ2-7|TRBV7-6
CSSGRTPLEQYF
TGTTCTAGCGGGCGCACTCCTCTCGAGCAGTACTTC
>TRBD1|once|TRBJ1-1|TRBV19
CASSTRTGRPTEAFF
TGTGCCAGTAGTACGCGGACAGGGCGTCCCACTGAAGCTTTCTTT
>TRBD1|NA|TRBJ1-4|TRBV5-1
CASSLPLEGADEKLFF
TGCGCCAGCAGCTTGCCCCTAGAGGGGGCAGATGAAAAACTGTTTTTT
>TRBD2|NA|TRBJ2-7|TRBV18
CASSSGGEQYF
TGTGCCAGCTCCTCGGGGGGCGAGCAGTACTTC
>TRBD1|once|TRBJ1-2|TRBV30
CAWSEAGGVYGYTF
TGTGCCTGGAGTGAGGCAGGGGGCGTCTATGGCTACACCTTC
>TRBD2|NA|TRBJ2-1|TRBV5-1
CASSSGGSGYNEQFF
TGCGCCAGCAGCTCGGGGGGGAGCGGCTACAATGAGCAGTTCTTC
>TRBD1|NA|TRBJ2-1|TRBV18
CASSPRTGAAGGNEQFF
TGTGCCAGCTCACCGAGGACAGGGGCCGCCGGAGGGAATGAGCAGTTCTTC
>NA|NA|TRBJ1-2|TRBV5-1
CASSPLEGQADYGYTF
TGCGCCAGCAGCCCGCTGGAGGGCCAGGCGGACTATGGCTACACCTTC
>TRBD1|NA|TRBJ2-5|TRBV7-7
CASSQDRVEETQYF
TGTGCCAGCAGCCAGGACAGGGTTGAAGAGACCCAGTACTTC
>NA|NA|TRBJ2-7|TRBV9
CASSPGDGSRWGVSYEQYF
TGTGCCAGCAGCCCGGGGGATGGCTCCAGGTGGGGGGTCTCCTACGAGCAGTACTTC
>NA|NA|TRBJ2-1|TRBV5-1
CASSSQGYNEQFF
TGCGCCAGCAGCTCACAGGGCTACAATGAGCAGTTCTTC
>TRBD1|NA|TRBJ2-6|TRBV2
CASSRDRGPGANVLTF
TGTGCCAGCAGCCGGGACAGGGGGCCTGGGGCCAACGTCCTGACTTTC
>TRBD2|once|TRBJ2-1|TRBV7-9
CASRQYLGLAGYNEQFF
TGTGCCAGCAGGCAATACCTGGGACTAGCGGGATACAATGAGCAGTTCTTC
>NA|NA|TRBJ2-7|TRBV19
CASATGQSREQYF
TGTGCCAGTGCCACCGGACAGTCCCGCGAGCAGTACTTC
>NA|NA|TRBJ2-7|TRBV21-1
CASSRTGSSYEQYF
TGTGCCAGCAGCAGAACAGGGAGCTCCTACGAGCAGTACTTC
>NA|few|TRBJ2-7|TRBV5-3
CARSTSTGSSYEQYF
TGTGCCAGAAGCACTTCGACAGGCAGCTCCTACGAGCAGTACTTC
>NA|NA|TRBJ2-5|TRBV10-3
CAISISDQETQYF
TGTGCCATCAGCATTAGCGATCAGGAGACCCAGTACTTC
>TRBD2|once|TRBJ2-3|TRBV4-3
CASSSGGAIDTQYF
TGCGCCAGCAGTAGCGGGGGGGCCATAGATACGCAGTATTTT
>NA|NA|TRBJ2-3|TRBV29-1
CSQRTVSTDTQYF
TGCAGTCAAAGGACAGTTAGCACAGATACGCAGTATTTT
>NA|NA|TRBJ1-1|TRBV14
CASSQTGNTEAFF
TGTGCCAGCAGCCAAACAGGGAACACTGAAGCTTTCTTT
>TRBD1|NA|TRBJ1-4|TRBV27
CASSDRTGFNEKLFF
TGTGCCAGCAGTGACCGGACAGGTTTTAATGAAAAACTGTTTTTT
>TRBD1|NA|TRBJ2-5|TRBV7-9
CASGRQGSETQYF
TGTGCCAGCGGCCGACAGGGTTCGGAGACCCAGTACTTC
>TRBD2|NA|TRBJ2-7|TRBV6-1
CASWTSGESYEQYF
TGTGCCAGCTGGACTAGCGGGGAGTCCTACGAGCAGTACTTC